The clone carrying this TCR beta chain has only a few counts. No antigen is known for it. A much larger clone is a single base away; this may be a read error. CDR3 length: 12 amino acids. Trimming took off 1 base at V and 3 bases at J, with 3 bases between the two ends. TCRdb re-called the RT-PCR reads through MiXCR, storing one row per CDR3 protein. Here the sample spans about 500,000 distinct CDR3 sequences, approximately 17% being singletons. The record originates from a study of response to subunit inactivated influenza vaccine. The study, taken as a whole, reports: With each seasonal influenza vaccination, the authors suggested, few new T cells are recruited.

Material: CD4+ T cells sorted from PBMCs, obtained approximately 25 months after vaccination. The origin of this receptor is a man between 50 and 75 years old who received an inactivated influenza vaccine. The chain combines TRBV12-3 or TRBV12-4 with TRBJ1-2; unclear D gene. CDR3 in DNA: TGTGCCAGCAGTTTAGGGTACTATGGCTACACCTTC. As protein: CASSLGYYGYTF.